This TCR beta chain was captured in a study of T cell changes during pregnancy in multiple sclerosis. The CDR3 has 16 residues. The V end lost 0 bases, the J end lost 8 bases, and 16 bases lay between the germline ends. Per the germline V gene, CDR1 is MNHNS and CDR2 is SASEGT. This table comes from immunoSEQ multiplex PCR, and its TCRdb copy is limited to in-frame clones, with some not included. Of more than 35,000 clones in the sample, over 75% are singletons; the top ten hold roughly 12%. This chain links TRBV6-1 with TRBJ1-4, with D possibly matching TRBD1 (6 bases). This sequence originates from a female donor with multiple sclerosis, enrolled in a pregnancy study. The source material was CD8+ T cells from peripheral blood mononuclear cells, sampled in the third trimester of pregnancy. CDR3 region: CASSEAQGRGSEKLFF. CDR3 nucleotides: TGTGCCAGCAGTGAAGCGCAAGGGAGGGGGAGCGAAAAACTGTTTTTT.